This TCR beta chain was sequenced during a study of spatial heterogeneity in lung cancer. Study information: Detection consistently captured more beta-chain sequences than alpha-chain sequences.

TCRdb redid the calling of the 5' RACE reads with MiXCR, one entry per CDR3 protein. The repertoire holds 4,100 or so distinct CDR3 sequences, with over 20% as singletons. The time point was: sample taken at primary tumor resection. The input material, whole RNA from tumor, nontumor lung or frozen PBMC, was sequenced unsorted. The cohort: around 79 early-stage, untreated non-small cell lung cancer patients. This clonotype was recorded many times. This CDR3 contains 14 residues. Looked up from germline, CDR1 is SEHNR and CDR2 is FQNEAQ (reference sequence). Trimming took 3 bases from V and 3 from J, leaving 10 bases between them.

The V gene is TRBV7-9, the J gene TRBJ2-3, with D uncertain. The sequence was collected from a female donor with early-stage non-small cell lung cancer. Material: normal lung tissue next to the tumor, obtained at surgery. The CDR3 loop reads CASSLRGQTDTQYF. The CDR3 DNA is TGTGCCAGCAGCTTGAGAGGTCAGACAGATACGCAGTATTTT.